Shown below are 5 T cell receptor beta chains from a single sample sequenced in a study of T cell clones after liver transplantation. Some clones are missing from TCRdb's copy, which holds only in-frame ones; the method was immunoSEQ multiplex PCR. The sample holds 50,000 to 60,000 clones, 60% to 80% seen once. Specimen: CD4+ T cells from blood, collected at the 22-month timepoint. These receptors originate from a human patient who received a liver transplant. Some T cells may be the graft donor's.

This clone was counted a single time. The chain uses TRBV6-6 and TRBJ1-2; tentative D call: TRBD1 (5 bases). CDR1 is MNHNY, CDR2 SVGAGI, per germline (reference sequence). Trimming removed 6 bases at V and 8 bases at J, with 19 bases between. CDR3 length: 14 amino acids. CDR3 DNA sequence: TGTGCCAGCAGCCCGGGAATAGGGGTGGGCGGCTACACCTTC. This gives the protein CASSPGIGVGGYTF.

The CDR3 bases are TGTGCCAGTGACGACGTGAACAATGAGCAGTTCTTC. Encoded protein: CASDDVNNEQFF. This chain connects TRBV28 to TRBJ2-1; no clear D gene. The germline V gene has CDR1 MDHEN and CDR2 SYDVKM. This CDR3 spans 12 amino acids. V was trimmed by 9 bases and J by 5 bases, leaving 11 bases between them. Variable domain in full (rest from reference TRBV28 and TRBJ2-1): DVKVTQSSRYLVKRTGEKVFLECVQDMDHENMFWYRQDPGLGLRLIYFSYDVKMKEKGDIPEGYSVSREKKERFSLILESASTNQTSMYLCASDDVNNEQFFGPGTRLTVL.

With regard to this clone: Relative to the germline gene, one junction end is altered; a read error may explain this. The chain couples TRBV6-1 to TRBJ1-3; possible D gene TRBD1, 5 bases. CDR3 length: 19 residues. Germline lookup yields CDR1 MNHNS and CDR2 SASEGT. This chain's CDR3 is CASGEQGATPKSSGNTIYF. In DNA, the CDR3 is TGTGCCAGCGGTGAGCAAGGGGCGACACCCAAGAGCTCTGGAAACACCATATATTTT.

The chain joins TRBV19 to TRBJ1-5; D perhaps matches TRBD1 (6 bases). Trimming removed 8 bases at V and 6 bases at J, with 17 bases between. This CDR3 contains 14 residues. The V gene's germline CDR1 is LNHDA and CDR2 SQIVND (reference sequence). The CDR3 coding sequence is TGTGCCAGTTCCCCACGACAGGACGGTCAGCCCCAGCATTTT. Translated, it gives CASSPRQDGQPQHF. Using reference TRBV19 and TRBJ1-5 for the parts outside the CDR3, the full variable domain is DGGITQSPKYLFRKEGQNVTLSCEQNLNHDAMYWYRQDPGQGLRLIYYSQIVNDFQKGDIAEGYSVSREKKESFPLTVTSAQKNPTAFYLCASSPRQDGQPQHFGDGTRLSIL.

This chain joins TRBV18 and TRBJ2-1; maybe TRBD1 (5 bases). This CDR3 has 12 residues. Trimming pared 3 bases from V and 10 bases from J, leaving 10 bases between. CDR1 is KGHSH, CDR2 LQKENI, per germline. The CDR3 is CASSPQGLEQFF. CDR3 DNA: TGTGCCAGCTCACCTCAGGGTTTAGAGCAGTTCTTC.